What follows describes a single T cell receptor (beta chain). The data derive from a study of T cells expressing NK-cell markers. TCRdb reprocessed the 5' RACE reads and keeps a single row for each CDR3 protein, giving no DNA. The table lists fewer than 550,000 distinct CDR3 sequences. Germline V gives CDR1 SGHVS, CDR2 FNYEAQ. The CDR3 runs 18 residues. Sequenced material: blood T cells: a sorted CD56 or NKG2C T cell subset, CD4+ or CD8+ T cells, or bulk PBMC T cells (not recorded which). This rearrangement joins TRBV7-6 to TRBJ2-3; there is no DNA to check the TCRdb D call of TRBD2. The sequence came from a woman aged 45-65 years in good health. The CDR3 loop reads CASSLAPRLAGSSDTQYF.